The 5 T cell receptor beta chains below were found in one sample sequenced in a study of shared T cell receptors in the human thymus. Sequencing used immunoSEQ multiplex PCR; TCRdb keeps in-frame clones, though not all of them. The sample yields more than 550,000 clones, roughly 88% seen once. This sample also belongs to another study, concerning human thymus T cells.

The sequenced sample consisted of thymocytes. Receptors originate from a girl less than two years old with a congenital heart defect.

This clone is a singleton in its sample. For the CDR3, the DNA is TGCGCCAGCAGCCCCCCCCCGGGACAGGGGCCGTACGAGCAGTACTTC. It codes for CASSPPPGQGPYEQYF. The chain links TRBV5-1 to TRBJ2-7; 10 bases align to TRBD1. The germline gives CDR1 SGHRS, CDR2 YFSETQ. This CDR3 has 16 residues. The V segment lost 4 bases and the J segment 4 bases; nucleotides outside the gene matches: 11.

There are a few counts of this clone. The rearrangement uses TRBV19 and TRBJ2-1; 10 bases fit TRBD1. From germline, CDR1 is LNHDA and CDR2 SQIVND (reference sequence). There are 21 residues in the CDR3. Unmatched junction bases numbered 15, after V lost 1 base and J lost 0 bases. The CDR3 DNA follows: TGTGCCAGTAGTATAGGACGAACCCGGGACAGGGGTACGAGCTCCTACAATGAGCAGTTCTTC. As protein: CASSIGRTRDRGTSSYNEQFF.

V and J are TRBV11-2 and TRBJ2-2, with 10 nucleotides matching TRBD2. This CDR3 contains 14 residues. Unmatched junction bases numbered 5, after V lost 5 bases and J lost 8 bases. Germline CDR1 reads SGHAT; CDR2 reads FQNNGV. CDR3 nucleotides: TGTGCCAGCAGCCCGGGACTAGCGAAGGGGGAGCTGTTTTTT. This translates into CASSPGLAKGELFF.

The chain couples TRBV28 to TRBJ1-3; D gene ambiguous. CDR3 length: 16 amino acids. Trimming removed 6 bases at V and 2 bases at J, with 17 bases between. Germline V gene sequence: CDR1 MDHEN, CDR2 SYDVKM. CDR3 sequence reads: CASSPRLIATGNTIYF. CDR3 DNA sequence: TGTGCCAGCAGCCCGAGGCTTATCGCTACTGGAAACACCATATATTTT.

The V and J genes are TRBV9 and TRBJ1-4; 7 positions agree with TRBD1. Germline V gene data show CDR1 as SGDLS and CDR2 as YYNGEE. This CDR3 has 17 amino acids. V trimming: 4 bases; J trimming: 3 bases; junction bases outside the gene matches: 12. DNA for the CDR3: TGTGCCAGCAGCCCCAGGGACAGTGGCCTGTCTAATGAAAAACTGTTTTTT. As protein: CASSPRDSGLSNEKLFF.